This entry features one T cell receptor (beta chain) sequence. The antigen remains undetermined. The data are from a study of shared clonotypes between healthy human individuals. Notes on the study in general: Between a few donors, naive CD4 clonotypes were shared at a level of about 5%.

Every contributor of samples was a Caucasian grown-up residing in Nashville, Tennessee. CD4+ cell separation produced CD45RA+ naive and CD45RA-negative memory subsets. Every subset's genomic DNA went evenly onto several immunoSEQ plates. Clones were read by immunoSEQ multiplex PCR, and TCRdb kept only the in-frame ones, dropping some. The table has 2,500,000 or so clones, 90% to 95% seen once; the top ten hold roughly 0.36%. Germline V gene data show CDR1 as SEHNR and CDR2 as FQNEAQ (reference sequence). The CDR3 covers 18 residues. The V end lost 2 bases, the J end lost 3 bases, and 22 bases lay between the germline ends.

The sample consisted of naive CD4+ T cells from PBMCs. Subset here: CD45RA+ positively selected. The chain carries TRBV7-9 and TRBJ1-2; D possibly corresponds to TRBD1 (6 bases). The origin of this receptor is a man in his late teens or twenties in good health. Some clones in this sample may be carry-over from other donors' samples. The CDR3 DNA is TGTGCCAGCAGCTTAAAAGCTAGACAGGCAAGTGGGGACTATGGCTACACCTTC. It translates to CASSLKARQASGDYGYTF.